This T cell receptor (beta chain) comes out of a study of CD4 T cells in relation to SARS-CoV-2 and coronaviruses. TCRdb keeps only in-frame clones here, not all; method: immunoSEQ multiplex PCR. The table shows 38,000 or so clones, with more than 65% occurring only once. From germline, CDR1 is LGHDT and CDR2 YNNKEL (reference sequence). The CDR3 is made up of 20 amino acids. The ends lost 4 bases at V and 5 bases at J; junction bases unmatched: 20. For this clone: Its cognate antigen is unknown.

The sample was memory CD4+ T cells from PBMCs, cultured in vitro. The sequence was collected from an adult with COVID-19. This chain joins TRBV3-1 (or the pseudogene TRBV3-2) and TRBJ2-5; TRBD2 aligns across 12 bases. CDR3 residues: CASSLSSGLAGIDERETQYF. Here the CDR3 DNA reads TGTGCCAGCAGCCTTAGTTCGGGACTAGCGGGCATAGATGAGAGGGAGACCCAGTACTTC.